This is a list of T cell receptor beta chains from one sample in a study of a mutant IDH1 vaccine in newly diagnosed glioma. TCRdb's copy holds only in-frame clones and misses some; the assay was immunoSEQ multiplex PCR. The table records approximately 30,000 clones, roughly 80% of them present only once. For these receptors, no antigen is known. The material was PBMCs, obtained from a glioma patient whose treatment included an IDH1 peptide vaccine. These receptors all stem from a woman in her 30s with glioma. Some clones in this sample may be carry-over from other donors' samples. The CDR3 runs from the conserved cysteine through the conserved F or W. A D gene is named only where the DNA matches it firmly. Only some rows state a clone size, as once, few, many or a class for expanded clones.

v_call	clone_size	d_call	j_call	cdr3_aa	cdr3_nt
TRBV5-6	.	.	TRBJ1-1	CASSLEGGARNTEAFF	TGTGCCAGCAGCTTGGAAGGTGGGGCTAGGAACACTGAAGCTTTCTTT
TRBV6-1	.	.	TRBJ1-2	CASILRWWETYGYTF	TGTGCCAGCATCCTAAGGTGGTGGGAGACCTATGGCTACACCTTC
TRBV15	.	.	TRBJ2-3	CATSRATDTQYF	TGTGCCACCAGCAGAGCTACAGATACGCAGTATTTT
TRBV19	.	.	TRBJ1-5	CASRLGPRVNQPQHF	TGTGCCAGTAGACTAGGCCCGAGGGTCAATCAGCCCCAGCATTTT
TRBV14	.	.	TRBJ2-7	CASSQRGTYEQYF	TGTGCCAGCAGCCAACGAGGGACCTACGAGCAGTACTTC
TRBV30	few	.	TRBJ1-5	CAWEKALGQPQHF	TGTGCCTGGGAGAAGGCTTTAGGTCAGCCCCAGCATTTT
TRBV6-1	.	TRBD1	TRBJ1-5	CASTGGGLGQPQHF	TGTGCCAGCACAGGGGGCGGTTTAGGCCAGCCCCAGCATTTT
TRBV9	.	.	TRBJ2-3	CASSPQRTSTDTQYF	TGTGCCAGCAGCCCTCAGAGGACAAGCACAGATACGCAGTATTTT
TRBV25-1	.	TRBD1	TRBJ1-1	CASSRQGNTEAFF	TGTGCCAGCAGTCGACAGGGCAACACTGAAGCTTTCTTT
TRBV7-2	once	.	TRBJ2-7	CASSLAAYEQYF	TGTGCCAGCAGCTTAGCGGCCTACGAGCAGTACTTC
TRBV9	.	.	TRBJ2-3	CASSVGQASTDTQYF	TGTGCCAGCAGCGTAGGTCAGGCGAGCACAGATACGCAGTATTTT